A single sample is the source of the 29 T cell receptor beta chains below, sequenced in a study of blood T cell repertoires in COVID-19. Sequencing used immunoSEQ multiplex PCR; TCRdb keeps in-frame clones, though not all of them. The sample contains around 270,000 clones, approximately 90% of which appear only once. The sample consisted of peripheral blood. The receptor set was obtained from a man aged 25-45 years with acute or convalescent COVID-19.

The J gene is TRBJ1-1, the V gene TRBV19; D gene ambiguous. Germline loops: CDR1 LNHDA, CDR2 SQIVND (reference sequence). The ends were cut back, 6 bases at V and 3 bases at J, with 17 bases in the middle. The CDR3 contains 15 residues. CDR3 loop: CASSTAQHRYTEAFF. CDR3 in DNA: TGTGCCAGTAGCACCGCCCAACACAGATACACTGAAGCTTTCTTT.

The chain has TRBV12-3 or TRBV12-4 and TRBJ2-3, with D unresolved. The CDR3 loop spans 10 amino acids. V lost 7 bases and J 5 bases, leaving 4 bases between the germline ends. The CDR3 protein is CASILDTQYF. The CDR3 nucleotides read TGTGCCAGCATACTAGATACGCAGTATTTT.

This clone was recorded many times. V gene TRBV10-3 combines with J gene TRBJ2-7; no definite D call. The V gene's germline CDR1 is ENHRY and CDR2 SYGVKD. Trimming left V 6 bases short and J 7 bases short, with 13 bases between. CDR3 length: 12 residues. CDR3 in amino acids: CAISKSSVEQYF. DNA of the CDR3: TGTGCCATCAGCAAGTCTTCAGTAGAGCAGTACTTC.

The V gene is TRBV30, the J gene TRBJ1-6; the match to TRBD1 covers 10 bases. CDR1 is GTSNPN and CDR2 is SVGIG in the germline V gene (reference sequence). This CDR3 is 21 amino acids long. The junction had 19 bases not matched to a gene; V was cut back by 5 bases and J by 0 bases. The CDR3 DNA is TGTGCCTGGCGATTGTGGACAGGGGGACTCCTAACCTCCTCCTATAATTCACCCCTCCACTTT. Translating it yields CAWRLWTGGLLTSSYNSPLHF.

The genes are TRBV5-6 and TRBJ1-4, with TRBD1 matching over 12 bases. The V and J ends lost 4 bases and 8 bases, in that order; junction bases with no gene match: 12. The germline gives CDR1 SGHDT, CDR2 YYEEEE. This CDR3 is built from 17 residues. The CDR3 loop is CASSNHGTGGLGEKLFF. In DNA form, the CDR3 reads TGTGCCAGCAGCAACCACGGGACAGGGGGCTTAGGGGAAAAACTGTTTTTT. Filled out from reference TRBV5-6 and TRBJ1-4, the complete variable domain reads DAGVTQSPTHLIKTRGQQVTLRCSPKSGHDTVSWYQQALGQGPQFIFQYYEEEERQRGNFPDRFSGHQFPNYSSELNVNALLLGDSALYLCASSNHGTGGLGEKLFFGSGTQLSVL.

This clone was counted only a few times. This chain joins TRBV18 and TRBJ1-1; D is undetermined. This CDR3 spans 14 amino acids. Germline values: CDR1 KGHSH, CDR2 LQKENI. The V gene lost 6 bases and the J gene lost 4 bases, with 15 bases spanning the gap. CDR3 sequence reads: CASSPASLGTEAFF. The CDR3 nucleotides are TGTGCCAGCTCCCCCGCGAGCCTCGGCACTGAAGCTTTCTTT.

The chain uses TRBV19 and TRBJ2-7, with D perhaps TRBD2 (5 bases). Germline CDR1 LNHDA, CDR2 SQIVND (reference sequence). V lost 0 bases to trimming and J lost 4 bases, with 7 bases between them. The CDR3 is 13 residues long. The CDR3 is CASSIDGGYEQYF. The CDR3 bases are TGTGCCAGTAGTATAGATGGAGGTTACGAGCAGTACTTC.

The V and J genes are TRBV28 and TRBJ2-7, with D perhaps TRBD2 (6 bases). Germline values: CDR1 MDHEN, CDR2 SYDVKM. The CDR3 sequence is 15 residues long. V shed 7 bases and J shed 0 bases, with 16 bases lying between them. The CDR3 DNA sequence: TGTGCCAGCACAGATGGGACTTCAAGCTCCTACGAGCAGTACTTC. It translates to CASTDGTSSSYEQYF.

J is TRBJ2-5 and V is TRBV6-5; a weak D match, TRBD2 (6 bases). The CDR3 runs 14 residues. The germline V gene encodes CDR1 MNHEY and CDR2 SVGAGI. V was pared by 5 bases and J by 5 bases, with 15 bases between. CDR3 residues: CASSKQGGSETQYF. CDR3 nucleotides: TGTGCCAGCAGTAAGCAGGGAGGATCGGAGACCCAGTACTTC.

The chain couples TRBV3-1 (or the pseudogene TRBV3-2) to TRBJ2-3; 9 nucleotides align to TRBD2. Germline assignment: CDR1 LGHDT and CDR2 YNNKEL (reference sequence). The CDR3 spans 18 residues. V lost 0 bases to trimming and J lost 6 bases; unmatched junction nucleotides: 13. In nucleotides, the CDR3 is TGTGCCAGCAGCCAAGATTTAGGGGCGGGGGGGCCTTCGGATACGCAGTATTTT. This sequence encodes CASSQDLGAGGPSDTQYF.

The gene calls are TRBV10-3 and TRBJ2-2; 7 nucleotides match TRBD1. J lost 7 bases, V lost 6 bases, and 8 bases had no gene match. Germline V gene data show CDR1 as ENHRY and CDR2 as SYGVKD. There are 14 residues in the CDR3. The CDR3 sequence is CAIRGDSSYGELFF. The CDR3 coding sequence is TGTGCCATCAGGGGGGACAGCTCGTACGGGGAGCTGTTTTTT.

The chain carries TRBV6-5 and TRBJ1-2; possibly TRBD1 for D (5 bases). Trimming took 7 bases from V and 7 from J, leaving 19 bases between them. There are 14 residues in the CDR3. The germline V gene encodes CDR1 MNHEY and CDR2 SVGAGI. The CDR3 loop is CASTENWGVAGYTF. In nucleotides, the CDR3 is TGTGCCAGCACCGAAAATTGGGGGGTTGCTGGCTACACCTTC.

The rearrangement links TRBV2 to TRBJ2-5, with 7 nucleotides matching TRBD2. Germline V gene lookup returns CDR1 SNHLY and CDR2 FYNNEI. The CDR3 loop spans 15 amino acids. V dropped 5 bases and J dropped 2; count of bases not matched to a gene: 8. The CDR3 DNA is TGTGCCAGCAGTACCCTGGGGGGGTTACAAGAGACCCAGTACTTC. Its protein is CASSTLGGLQETQYF.

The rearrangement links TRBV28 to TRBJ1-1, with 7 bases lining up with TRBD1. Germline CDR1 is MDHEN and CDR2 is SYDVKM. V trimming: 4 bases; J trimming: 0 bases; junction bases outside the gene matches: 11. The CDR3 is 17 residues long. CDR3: CASSSRTGAHMNTEAFF. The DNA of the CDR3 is TGTGCCAGCAGTTCGAGAACAGGGGCTCACATGAACACTGAAGCTTTCTTT. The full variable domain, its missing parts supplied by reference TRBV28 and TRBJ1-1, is DVKVTQSSRYLVKRTGEKVFLECVQDMDHENMFWYRQDPGLGLRLIYFSYDVKMKEKGDIPEGYSVSREKKERFSLILESASTNQTSMYLCASSSRTGAHMNTEAFFGQGTRLTVV.

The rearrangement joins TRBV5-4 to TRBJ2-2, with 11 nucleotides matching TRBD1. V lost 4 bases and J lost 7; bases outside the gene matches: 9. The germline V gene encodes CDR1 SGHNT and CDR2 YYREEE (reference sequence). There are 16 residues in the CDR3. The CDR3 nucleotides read TGTGCCAGCAGCAACCGGGACAGGGGGAGGGTCGGGGAGCTGTTTTTT. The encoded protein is CASSNRDRGRVGELFF.

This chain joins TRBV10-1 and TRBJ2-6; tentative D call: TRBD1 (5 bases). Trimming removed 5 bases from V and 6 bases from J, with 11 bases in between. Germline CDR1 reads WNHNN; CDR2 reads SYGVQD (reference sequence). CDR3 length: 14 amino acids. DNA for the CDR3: TGCGCCAGCAGTTCAGGGTATACGGCCAACGTCCTGACTTTC. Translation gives CASSSGYTANVLTF.

CDR3 DNA: TGTGCCAGCAGTGAAGCGCCGACAGAAAACATTCAGTACTTC. It encodes CASSEAPTENIQYF. V gene TRBV6-1 combines with J gene TRBJ2-4; D might be TRBD1 (5 bases). Deletions cut 0 bases from V and 5 bases from J, with 8 bases between. Germline CDR1 MNHNS, CDR2 SASEGT. CDR3 length equals 14 residues.

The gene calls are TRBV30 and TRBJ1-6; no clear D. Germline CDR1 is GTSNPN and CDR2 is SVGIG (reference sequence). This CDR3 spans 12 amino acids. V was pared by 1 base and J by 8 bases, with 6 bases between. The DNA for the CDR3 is TGTGCCTGGAGTGGCCAGGATTCACCCCTCCACTTT. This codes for CAWSGQDSPLHF.

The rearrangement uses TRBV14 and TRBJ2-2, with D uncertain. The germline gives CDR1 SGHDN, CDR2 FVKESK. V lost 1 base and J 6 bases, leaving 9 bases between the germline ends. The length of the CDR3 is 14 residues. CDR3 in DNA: TGTGCCAGCAGCCAAGGGAAAGGAGCCGGGGAGCTGTTTTTT. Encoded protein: CASSQGKGAGELFF. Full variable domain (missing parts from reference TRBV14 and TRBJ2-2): EAGVTQFPSHSVIEKGQTVTLRCDPISGHDNLYWYRRVMGKEIKFLLHFVKESKQDESGMPNNRFLAERTGGTYSTLKVQPAELEDSGVYFCASSQGKGAGELFFGEGSRLTVL.

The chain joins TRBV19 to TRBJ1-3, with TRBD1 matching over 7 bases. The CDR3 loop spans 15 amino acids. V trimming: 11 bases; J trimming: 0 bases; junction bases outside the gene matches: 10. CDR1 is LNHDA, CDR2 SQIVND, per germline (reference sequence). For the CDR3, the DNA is TGTGCCTCACAGCCCAGGGGGACCTCTGGAAACACCATATATTTT. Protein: CASQPRGTSGNTIYF. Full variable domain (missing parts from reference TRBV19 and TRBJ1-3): DGGITQSPKYLFRKEGQNVTLSCEQNLNHDAMYWYRQDPGQGLRLIYYSQIVNDFQKGDIAEGYSVSREKKESFPLTVTSAQKNPTAFYLCASQPRGTSGNTIYFGEGSWLTVV.

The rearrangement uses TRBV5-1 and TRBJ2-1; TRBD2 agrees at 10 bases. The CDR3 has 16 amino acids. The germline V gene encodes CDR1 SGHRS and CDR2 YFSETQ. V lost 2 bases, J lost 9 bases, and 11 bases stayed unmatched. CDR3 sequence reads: CASSFLAGTSEREQFF. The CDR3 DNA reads TGCGCCAGCAGCTTCCTGGCCGGGACTAGCGAGCGTGAGCAGTTCTTC.

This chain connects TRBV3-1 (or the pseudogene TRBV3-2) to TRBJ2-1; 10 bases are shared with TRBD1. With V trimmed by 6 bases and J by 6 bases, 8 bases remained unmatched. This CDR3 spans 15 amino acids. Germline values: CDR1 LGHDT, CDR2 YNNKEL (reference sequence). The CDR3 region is CASRPWDRGSNEQFF. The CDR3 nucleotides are TGTGCCAGCAGGCCCTGGGACAGGGGTAGCAATGAGCAGTTCTTC.

The CDR3 nucleotides read TGCGCCAGCAGCCTGAATACAGGGAGCACTGAAGCTTTCTTT. Translated: CASSLNTGSTEAFF. The chain joins TRBV5-1 to TRBJ1-1; D is perhaps TRBD1 (6 bases). Trimming pared 4 bases from V and 4 bases from J, leaving 14 bases between. The length of the CDR3 is 14 residues. Germline CDR1 and CDR2: SGHRS and YFSETQ.

This chain's CDR3 is CASSLVSAGTETQYF. The CDR3 DNA follows: TGTGCCAGCAGTTTAGTCTCTGCGGGAACAGAGACCCAGTACTTC. The chain recombines TRBV28 with TRBJ2-5, with TRBD2 as a possible D gene (6 bases). Trimming shortened V by 2 bases and J by 4 bases, and 14 bases separated the two germline ends. CDR1 and CDR2 from the germline V gene are MDHEN and SYDVKM. This CDR3 has 15 amino acids.

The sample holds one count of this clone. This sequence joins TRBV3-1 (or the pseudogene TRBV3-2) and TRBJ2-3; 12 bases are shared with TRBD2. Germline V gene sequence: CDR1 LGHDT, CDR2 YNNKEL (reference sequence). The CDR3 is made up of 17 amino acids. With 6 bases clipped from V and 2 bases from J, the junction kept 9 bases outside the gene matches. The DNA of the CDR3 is TGTGCCAGCAGACCTCGACTAGCGGGGGCCTCCACAGATACGCAGTATTTT. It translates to CASRPRLAGASTDTQYF.

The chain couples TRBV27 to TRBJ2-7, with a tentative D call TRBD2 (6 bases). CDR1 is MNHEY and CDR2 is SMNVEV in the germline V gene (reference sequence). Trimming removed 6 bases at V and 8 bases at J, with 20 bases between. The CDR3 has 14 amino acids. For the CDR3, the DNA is TGTGCCAGCAGGGGCGGGACCCGCGGGTCCAAGCAGTACTTC. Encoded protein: CASRGGTRGSKQYF.

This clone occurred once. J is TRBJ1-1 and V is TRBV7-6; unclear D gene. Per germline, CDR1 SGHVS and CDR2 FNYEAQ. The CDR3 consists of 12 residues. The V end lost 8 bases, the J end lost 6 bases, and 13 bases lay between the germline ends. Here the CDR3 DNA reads TGTGCCAGCGCCGGTTTGAGCTCTGAAGCTTTCTTT. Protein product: CASAGLSSEAFF.

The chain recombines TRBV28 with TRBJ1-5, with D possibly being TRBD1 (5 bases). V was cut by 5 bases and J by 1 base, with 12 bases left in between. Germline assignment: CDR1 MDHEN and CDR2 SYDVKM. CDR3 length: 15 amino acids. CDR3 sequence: CASSGAGVSNQPQHF. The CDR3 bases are TGTGCCAGCAGTGGGGCGGGGGTGAGCAATCAGCCCCAGCATTTT. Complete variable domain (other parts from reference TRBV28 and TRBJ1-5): DVKVTQSSRYLVKRTGEKVFLECVQDMDHENMFWYRQDPGLGLRLIYFSYDVKMKEKGDIPEGYSVSREKKERFSLILESASTNQTSMYLCASSGAGVSNQPQHFGDGTRLSIL.

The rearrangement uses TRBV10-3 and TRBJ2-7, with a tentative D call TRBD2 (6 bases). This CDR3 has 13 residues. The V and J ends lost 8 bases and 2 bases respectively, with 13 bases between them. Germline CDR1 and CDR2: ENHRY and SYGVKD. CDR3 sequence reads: CAIGAGPPYEQYF. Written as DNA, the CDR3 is TGTGCCATCGGAGCGGGCCCGCCCTACGAGCAGTACTTC.